A selection of T cell receptor beta chains follows, all from one sample in a study of blood T cell repertoires in COVID-19. Assay used: immunoSEQ multiplex PCR; TCRdb lists only in-frame clones, some missing. The repertoire holds about 300,000 clones, with about 81% as singletons. The sample consisted of peripheral blood. Receptor source: a human donor with COVID-19, enrolled during active disease. The donor label of this sample is uncertain. Both conserved end residues are part of each CDR3. The order of the fields is V gene, D gene, J gene, clone size, CDR3 DNA, CDR3 protein. A D gene is named only where the DNA matches it firmly. The size entry is marked missing in some rows and otherwise reads once, few, many or a size class.

v_call: TRBV7-7; d_call: -; j_call: TRBJ2-2; clone_size: -; cdr3_nt: TGTGCTAGCAGCCCGAGGGTCTTGACGAACACCGGGGAGCTGTTTTTT; cdr3_aa: CASSPRVLTNTGELFF
v_call: TRBV18; d_call: TRBD2; j_call: TRBJ2-1; clone_size: -; cdr3_nt: TGTGCCAGCTCACCCTTACTAGCGGGAGTGTATGAGCAGTTCTTC; cdr3_aa: CASSPLLAGVYEQFF
v_call: TRBV3-1/TRBV3-2; d_call: -; j_call: TRBJ1-6; clone_size: -; cdr3_nt: TGTGCCAGCACATGGACTCTTTTT; cdr3_aa: CASTWTLF
v_call: TRBV9; d_call: TRBD2; j_call: TRBJ2-7; clone_size: -; cdr3_nt: TGTGCCAGCAGCCCCCGTAGCGGGACGAGCTCCTACGAGCAGTACTTC; cdr3_aa: CASSPRSGTSSYEQYF
v_call: TRBV28; d_call: TRBD2; j_call: TRBJ2-1; clone_size: -; cdr3_nt: TGTGCCAGCAGTCTCCTAGCGGGAGGGCCAGGCAATGAGCAGTTCTTC; cdr3_aa: CASSLLAGGPGNEQFF
v_call: TRBV3-1/TRBV3-2; d_call: -; j_call: TRBJ2-5; clone_size: -; cdr3_nt: TGTGCCAGCAGCCTACGGGGGTCCCAAGAGACCCAGTACTTC; cdr3_aa: CASSLRGSQETQYF
v_call: TRBV7-2; d_call: -; j_call: TRBJ1-2; clone_size: -; cdr3_nt: TGTGCCAGCAGCTTAGCCCCCCCGAACTATGGCTACACCTTC; cdr3_aa: CASSLAPPNYGYTF
v_call: TRBV5-8; d_call: TRBD1; j_call: TRBJ1-3; clone_size: -; cdr3_nt: TGTGCCAGCAGCAAATCGACAGGGGCCGACTTAATAAGAGGAAACACCATATATTTT; cdr3_aa: CASSKSTGADLIRGNTIYF
v_call: TRBV5-5; d_call: -; j_call: TRBJ2-7; clone_size: many; cdr3_nt: TGTGCCAGCAGCCCCTATCTGGACATCACCTACGAGCAGTACTTC; cdr3_aa: CASSPYLDITYEQYF
v_call: TRBV21-1; d_call: -; j_call: TRBJ2-3; clone_size: -; cdr3_nt: TGTGCCAGCAGCCCGAAGGCGGGTGTCACGCAGTATTTT; cdr3_aa: CASSPKAGVTQYF
v_call: TRBV5-8; d_call: TRBD2; j_call: TRBJ2-5; clone_size: -; cdr3_nt: TGTGCCTCCCTCTTTCTAGCGGGAGGGGAGACCCAGTACTTC; cdr3_aa: CASLFLAGGETQYF
v_call: TRBV6-2/TRBV6-3; d_call: -; j_call: TRBJ1-6; clone_size: -; cdr3_nt: TGTGCCAGCAGTTATCTGGCAGAAAGTTCACCCCTCCACTTT; cdr3_aa: CASSYLAESSPLHF
v_call: TRBV12-5; d_call: TRBD2; j_call: TRBJ2-1; clone_size: -; cdr3_nt: TGTGCTAGTGGTTTGGGACTAGCGGGATACAATGAGCAGTTCTTC; cdr3_aa: CASGLGLAGYNEQFF
v_call: TRBV28; d_call: -; j_call: TRBJ1-5; clone_size: -; cdr3_nt: TGTGCCAGCAGTTTTCCGACCTGGACAAGTAGGGAACCCCAGCATTTT; cdr3_aa: CASSFPTWTSREPQHF
v_call: TRBV7-3; d_call: -; j_call: TRBJ2-1; clone_size: -; cdr3_nt: TGTGCCAGCAGCTTATTCCCAAACTCCTACAATGAGCAGTTCTTC; cdr3_aa: CASSLFPNSYNEQFF
v_call: TRBV6-5; d_call: TRBD1; j_call: TRBJ2-2; clone_size: -; cdr3_nt: TGTGCCAGCAAGGGACAGAGTTCCGGGGAGCTGTTTTTT; cdr3_aa: CASKGQSSGELFF
v_call: TRBV7-8; d_call: TRBD1; j_call: TRBJ2-2; clone_size: -; cdr3_nt: TGTGCCAGCAGGCCCGGGACAGGGAACACCGGGGAGCTGTTTTTT; cdr3_aa: CASRPGTGNTGELFF